These 4 T cell receptor beta chains were sequenced from one sample in a study of technical replicates of blood from several donors. Clones were read by immunoSEQ multiplex PCR, and TCRdb kept only the in-frame ones, dropping some. The sample records roughly 60,000 clones, 91% being singletons. The material sequenced was PBMCs. The receptor set was obtained from a human donor in good health. Some clones in this sample may be carry-over from other donors' samples.

The chain has TRBV11-3 and TRBJ2-1; weak D call: TRBD1 (5 bases). V lost 0 bases to trimming and J lost 1 base, with 7 bases between them. This CDR3 has 15 residues. The germline V gene has CDR1 SGHNT and CDR2 YENEEA. The DNA for the CDR3 is TGTGCCAGCAGCTTAGATTCAGGGTCCTACAATGAGCAGTTCTTC. It specifies CASSLDSGSYNEQFF.

This rearrangement joins TRBV19 to TRBJ1-2; 9 nucleotides agree with TRBD1. Germline V gives CDR1 LNHDA, CDR2 SQIVND (reference sequence). With V trimmed by 5 bases and J by 4 bases, 11 bases remained unmatched. The CDR3 contains 16 residues. This chain's CDR3 is CASSPWTGEGSYGYTF. Written as DNA, the CDR3 is TGTGCCAGTAGTCCCTGGACAGGGGAAGGGTCCTATGGCTACACCTTC.

V and J are TRBV7-8 and TRBJ2-7; 8 positions match TRBD2. Trimming cost V 3 bases and J 6 bases; bases outside gene matches: 13. The CDR3 has 16 residues. The germline V gene has CDR1 SGHVS and CDR2 FQNEAQ. CDR3 DNA: TGTGCCAGCAGCTTCTTATCCAGCGGGAGTCTCGTCGAGCAGTACTTC. This encodes CASSFLSSGSLVEQYF.

The rearrangement links TRBV12-5 to TRBJ2-2; tentative D call: TRBD2 (6 bases). Deletions cut 7 bases from V and 0 bases from J, with 18 bases between. Germline values: CDR1 LGHNT, CDR2 FRNRAP. CDR3 length equals 17 residues. Written as DNA, the CDR3 is TGTGCTAGTGCTCCCCGGCCGGCGGGAACGAACACCGGGGAGCTGTTTTTT. It translates to CASAPRPAGTNTGELFF.